One sample yielded the 21 T cell receptor beta chains listed below, sequenced in a study of response to subunit inactivated influenza vaccine. A single record per CDR3 protein comes from TCRdb applying MiXCR to the RT-PCR reads. The sample consists of approximately 500,000 distinct CDR3 sequences, roughly 13% of them appearing once. This specimen was PBMCs from blood, taken 45 days after vaccination. These TCRs come from a man over 45 who received an inactivated influenza vaccine.

V gene TRBV5-1 combines with J gene TRBJ2-2, with D hard to call. Trimming left V 5 bases short and J 6 bases short, with 14 bases between. Germline V lookup: CDR1 SGHRS, CDR2 YFSETQ. The CDR3 extends over 14 amino acids. The CDR3 sequence: CASSFTVPPGELFF. For the CDR3, the DNA is TGCGCCAGCAGTTTTACGGTGCCCCCCGGGGAGCTGTTTTTT.

This clonotype appeared a few times. The chain recombines TRBV5-4 with TRBJ2-3; the match to TRBD2 covers 8 bases. Trimming took 4 bases from V and 3 from J; bases not matched to a gene: 7. Germline CDR1 is SGHNT and CDR2 is YYREEE (reference sequence). The CDR3 length is 15 residues. In DNA, the CDR3 is TGTGCCAGCAGCGGGGAGGCTAGCGGGACAGATACGCAGTATTTT. It is translated as CASSGEASGTDTQYF.

This clonotype was seen only a few times. The chain joins TRBV6-5 to TRBJ2-5, with D unresolved. The length of the CDR3 is 13 residues. Trimming removed 6 bases at V and 4 bases at J, with 12 bases between. Germline V gene data show CDR1 as MNHEY and CDR2 as SVGAGI. The CDR3, as DNA: TGTGCCAGCAGATCCTCAGCCGGAGAGACCCAGTACTTC. This gives the protein CASRSSAGETQYF.

This clonotype was detected a few times. Given a much more abundant clone one base away, this may be a read error. DNA for the CDR3: TGTGCCAGCAGAAAGGGACAGACCCTCTACGAGCAGTACTTC. This gives the protein CASRKGQTLYEQYF. The gene calls are TRBV6-1 and TRBJ2-7, with 7 bases matching TRBD1. Germline V gene sequence: CDR1 MNHNS, CDR2 SASEGT. The CDR3 length is 14 residues. J gave up 3 bases and V 6 bases, and 8 bases lay outside the gene matches.

The chain carries TRBV20-1 and TRBJ2-7; 14 bases line up with TRBD2. Germline trimming cut 6 bases from V and 7 bases from J; bases unmatched to any gene: 11. Germline V CDR1 and CDR2: DFQATT, SNEGSKA (reference sequence). The CDR3 has 15 residues. The CDR3 bases are TGCAGTGCCGGACTAGCGGGAGGTTCCTCCCGGGAGCAGTACTTC. Translated, it gives CSAGLAGGSSREQYF.

For the CDR3, the DNA is TGTGCCAGCAGACCTTCGACAGGACCCTCCTACGAGCAGTACTTC. Translation gives CASRPSTGPSYEQYF. This chain uses TRBV3-1 with TRBJ2-7, with TRBD1 as a possible D gene (6 bases). This CDR3 comprises 15 residues. From germline, CDR1 is LGHDT and CDR2 YNNKEL (reference sequence). Trimming removed 6 bases at V and 0 bases at J, with 15 bases between.

In this sample, this clonotype turned up a few times. The chain couples TRBV6-1 to TRBJ2-7, with D possibly being TRBD2 (5 bases). This CDR3 spans 14 amino acids. The germline V gene has CDR1 MNHNS and CDR2 SASEGT. V was pared by 7 bases and J by 3 bases, with 16 bases between. The DNA of the CDR3 is TGTGCCAGCATCACCCACCCCGGGGACTACGAGCAGTACTTC. This codes for CASITHPGDYEQYF.

The V call is TRBV13, the J call TRBJ2-7; no firm D call. The V end lost 5 bases, the J end lost 2 bases, and 10 bases lay between the germline ends. The CDR3 sequence is 13 residues long. Germline V CDR1 and CDR2: PRHDT, FYEKMQ (reference sequence). The CDR3 DNA is TGTGCCAGCAGCACACGCAAACCCTACGAGCAGTACTTC. It specifies CASSTRKPYEQYF.

This clonotype was found a few times. The rearrangement uses TRBV7-8 and TRBJ1-1; 8 nucleotides align to TRBD1. The CDR3 length is 13 residues. Unmatched junction bases numbered 5, after V lost 5 bases and J lost 6 bases. CDR1 is SGHVS and CDR2 is FQNEAQ in the germline V gene. The DNA for the CDR3 is TGTGCCAGCAGCCTCTACAGGGGGTCTGAAGCTTTCTTT. This sequence encodes CASSLYRGSEAFF.

A word on this clonotype: Germline is not matched at one junction end, which may reflect a read error. The CDR3 loop reads CSARESIPEQYF. In DNA, the CDR3 is TGCAGTGCCAGAGAATCCATCCCGGAGCAGTACTTC. This sequence joins TRBV20-1 and TRBJ2-7, with D unclear. The CDR3 runs to 12 residues. The V gene's germline CDR1 is DFQATT and CDR2 SNEGSKA (reference sequence).

This clonotype was seen a few times. CDR3 sequence (DNA): TGTGCCTGGAGTGTCTCGGTTTACGAGCAGTACTTC. Translating it yields CAWSVSVYEQYF. The chain is built from TRBV30 and TRBJ2-7; D ambiguous. V gave up 0 bases and J gave up 4 bases, with 7 bases separating them. The germline gives CDR1 GTSNPN, CDR2 SVGIG (reference sequence). This CDR3 contains 12 residues. Full variable domain (missing parts from reference TRBV30 and TRBJ2-7): SQTIHQWPATLVQPVGSPLSLECTVEGTSNPNLYWYRQAAGRGLQLLFYSVGIGQISSEVPQNLSASRPQDRQFILSSKKLLLSDSGFYLCAWSVSVYEQYFGPGTRLTVT.

The chain has TRBV29-1 and TRBJ2-5, with D perhaps assigned TRBD1 or TRBD2 (5 bases each). CDR1 SQVTM and CDR2 ANQGSEA come from the germline V gene. V was trimmed by 3 bases and J by 5 bases, leaving 13 bases between them. This CDR3 contains 13 residues. The CDR3 protein is CSVDLGDRETQYF. The DNA for the CDR3 is TGCAGCGTTGACTTGGGGGATAGGGAGACCCAGTACTTC.

The J gene is TRBJ2-5, the V gene TRBV20-1; 13 bases match TRBD2. The CDR3 is made up of 16 amino acids. Germline lookup yields CDR1 DFQATT and CDR2 SNEGSKA (reference sequence). Trimming removed 3 bases from V and 5 bases from J; junction bases left unmatched: 9. CDR3 region: CSASRTSGSPGETQYF. DNA of the CDR3: TGCAGTGCTAGCCGGACTAGCGGGAGCCCAGGGGAGACCCAGTACTTC.

This clonotype was seen ten or more times. This sequence joins TRBV12-3 or TRBV12-4 and TRBJ2-5; 13 bases match TRBD2. The junction had 8 bases not matched to a gene; V was cut back by 7 bases and J by 3 bases. CDR3 length: 16 residues. The CDR3 loop reads CASTDGLAGDKETQYF. The DNA of the CDR3 is TGTGCCAGCACCGATGGACTAGCGGGGGATAAAGAGACCCAGTACTTC.

This clonotype was seen more than once but under ten times. The rearrangement links TRBV15 to TRBJ2-7; D is uncertain. V was pared by 0 bases and J by 4 bases, with 7 bases between. Germline CDR1 LNHNV, CDR2 YYDKDF (reference sequence). CDR3 length: 13 residues. CDR3 in DNA: TGTGCCACCAGCAGAGAATTAGGGTACGAGCAGTACTTC. This sequence encodes CATSRELGYEQYF.

This clonotype has ten or more counts. The rearrangement links TRBV4-2 to TRBJ1-4; TRBD1 agrees at 9 bases. This CDR3 contains 15 residues. Trimming removed 6 bases from V and 5 bases from J; junction bases left unmatched: 7. Germline V gene data show CDR1 as LGHNA and CDR2 as YNFKEQ. The CDR3 sequence is CASSGAGTGNEKLFF. The CDR3 DNA reads TGTGCCAGCAGTGGGGCCGGGACAGGGAATGAAAAACTGTTTTTT.

J is TRBJ1-2 and V is TRBV10-3; perhaps TRBD1 as D (6 bases). Trimming removed 4 bases at V and 0 bases at J, with 18 bases between. Germline CDR1 ENHRY, CDR2 SYGVKD. CDR3 size: 17 residues. The CDR3, as DNA: TGTGCCATCAGTGTAGCTGGGGGGCGCAACTCTAACTATGGCTACACCTTC. Translation: CAISVAGGRNSNYGYTF.

This clonotype has a handful of counts. The chain combines TRBV15 with TRBJ2-7; TRBD1 aligns across 9 bases. J was trimmed by 3 bases and V by 0 bases; bases with no gene match: 3. This CDR3 has 15 residues. CDR1 is LNHNV, CDR2 YYDKDF, per germline (reference sequence). CDR3 residues: CATSRDPGQGYEQYF. CDR3 in DNA: TGTGCCACCAGCAGAGATCCGGGACAGGGCTACGAGCAGTACTTC.

This chain joins TRBV3-1 and TRBJ1-5; D is unclear. Trimming stripped 4 bases from V and 8 bases from J, with 12 bases between. Germline assignment: CDR1 LGHDT and CDR2 YNNKEL (reference sequence). The CDR3 extends over 13 amino acids. The CDR3 nucleotides are TGTGCCAGCAGCCCTCCGGGGAAAGAGCCCCAGCATTTT. This gives the protein CASSPPGKEPQHF. Using reference TRBV3-1 and TRBJ1-5 for the parts outside the CDR3, the full variable domain is DTAVSQTPKYLVTQMGNDKSIKCEQNLGHDTMYWYKQDSKKFLKIMFSYNNKELIINETVPNRFSPKSPDKAHLNLHINSLELGDSAVYFCASSPPGKEPQHFGDGTRLSIL.

The gene calls are TRBV19 and TRBJ2-3; no clear D gene. The CDR3 is made up of 14 amino acids. Trimming removed 6 bases from V and 3 bases from J, with 13 bases in between. The germline V gene has CDR1 LNHDA and CDR2 SQIVND (reference sequence). For the CDR3, the DNA is TGTGCCAGTAGGAGACAATCAGTAACAGATACGCAGTATTTT. Translation: CASRRQSVTDTQYF.

The rearrangement joins TRBV5-4 to TRBJ2-2, with D perhaps matching TRBD2 (6 bases). With 9 bases removed from V and 6 bases from J, the gap between germline ends came to 15 bases. The CDR3 runs to 13 residues. Per the germline V gene, CDR1 is SGHNT and CDR2 is YYREEE (reference sequence). The CDR3 reads CATAGSWAGELFF. DNA of the CDR3: TGTGCCACCGCCGGGAGCTGGGCCGGGGAGCTGTTTTTT.